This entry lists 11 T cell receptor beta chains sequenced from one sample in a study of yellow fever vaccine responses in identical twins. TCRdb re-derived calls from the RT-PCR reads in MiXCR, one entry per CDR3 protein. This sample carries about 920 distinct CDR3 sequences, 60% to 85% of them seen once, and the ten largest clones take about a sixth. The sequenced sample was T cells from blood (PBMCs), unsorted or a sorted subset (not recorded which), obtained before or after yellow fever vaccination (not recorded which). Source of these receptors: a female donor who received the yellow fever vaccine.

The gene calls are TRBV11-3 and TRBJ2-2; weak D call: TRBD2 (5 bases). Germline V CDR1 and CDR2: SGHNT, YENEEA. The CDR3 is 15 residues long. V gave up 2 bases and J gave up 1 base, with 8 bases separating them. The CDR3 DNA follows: TGTGCCAGCAGCTTATTGGCGGGGAACACCGGGGAGCTGTTTTTT. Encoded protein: CASSLLAGNTGELFF.

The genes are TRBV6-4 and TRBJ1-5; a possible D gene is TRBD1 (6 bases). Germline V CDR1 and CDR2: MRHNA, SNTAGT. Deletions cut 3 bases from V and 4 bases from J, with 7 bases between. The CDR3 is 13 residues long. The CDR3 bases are TGTGCCAGCAGTGAAAGGGGGAATCAGCCCCAGCATTTT. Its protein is CASSERGNQPQHF.

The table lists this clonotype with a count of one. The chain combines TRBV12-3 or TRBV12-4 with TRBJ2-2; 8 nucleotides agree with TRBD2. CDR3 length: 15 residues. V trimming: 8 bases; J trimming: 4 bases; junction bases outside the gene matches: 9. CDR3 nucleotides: TGTGCCAGCGGCGGTGCGGGGGGATCCACCGGGGAGCTGTTTTTT. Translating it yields CASGGAGGSTGELFF.

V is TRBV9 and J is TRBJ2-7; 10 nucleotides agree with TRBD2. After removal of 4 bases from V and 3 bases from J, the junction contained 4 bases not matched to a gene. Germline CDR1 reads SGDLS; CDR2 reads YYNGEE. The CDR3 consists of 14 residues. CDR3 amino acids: CASSLGLADYEQYF. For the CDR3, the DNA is TGTGCCAGCAGCTTAGGACTAGCGGACTACGAGCAGTACTTC. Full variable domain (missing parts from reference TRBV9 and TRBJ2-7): DSGVTQTPKHLITATGQRVTLRCSPRSGDLSVYWYQQSLDQGLQFLIQYYNGEERAKGNILERFSAQQFPDLHSELNLSSLELGDSALYFCASSLGLADYEQYFGPGTRLTVT.

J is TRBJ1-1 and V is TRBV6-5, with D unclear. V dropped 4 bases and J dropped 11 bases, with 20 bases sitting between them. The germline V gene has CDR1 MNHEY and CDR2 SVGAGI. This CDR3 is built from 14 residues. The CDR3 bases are TGTGCCAGCAGTTGGGCGAACAAGGAGGGTAACGCTTTCTTT. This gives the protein CASSWANKEGNAFF.

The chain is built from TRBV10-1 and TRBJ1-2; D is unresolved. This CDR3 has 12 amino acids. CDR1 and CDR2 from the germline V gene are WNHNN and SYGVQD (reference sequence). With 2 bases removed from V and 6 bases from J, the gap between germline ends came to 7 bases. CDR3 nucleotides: TGCGCCAGCAGTGAGGTGGTTGATGGCTACACCTTC. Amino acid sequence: CASSEVVDGYTF.

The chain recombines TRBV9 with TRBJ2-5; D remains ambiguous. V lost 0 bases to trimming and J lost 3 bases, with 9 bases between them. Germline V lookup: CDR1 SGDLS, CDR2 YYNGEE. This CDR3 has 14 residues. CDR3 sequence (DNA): TGTGCCAGCAGCGTAGGTCGGAACAAAGAGACCCAGTACTTC. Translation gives CASSVGRNKETQYF.

The CDR3: CASSLLGAEAFF. CDR3 nucleotide sequence: TGTGCCAGCAGCTTATTAGGGGCGGAAGCTTTCTTT. The chain recombines TRBV7-6 with TRBJ1-1, with D possibly being TRBD1 (5 bases). This CDR3 has 12 residues. V lost 2 bases to trimming and J lost 8 bases, with 9 bases between them. Germline CDR1 is SGHVS and CDR2 is FNYEAQ.

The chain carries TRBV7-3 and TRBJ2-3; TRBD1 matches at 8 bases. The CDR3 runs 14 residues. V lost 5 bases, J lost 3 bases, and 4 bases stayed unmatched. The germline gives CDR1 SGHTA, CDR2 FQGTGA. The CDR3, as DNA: TGTGCCAGCAGCCAGGACAGGGCAACAGATACGCAGTATTTT. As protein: CASSQDRATDTQYF.

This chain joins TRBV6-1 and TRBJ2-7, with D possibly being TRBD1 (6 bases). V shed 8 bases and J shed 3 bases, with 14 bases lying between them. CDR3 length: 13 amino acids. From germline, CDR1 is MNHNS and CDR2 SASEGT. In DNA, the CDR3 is TGTGCCAGCTCGGACAGTACCATCTACGAGCAGTACTTC. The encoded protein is CASSDSTIYEQYF.

As DNA, the CDR3 is TGCGCCAGCAGTGAGGGGGGGCTCGACACCGGGGAGCTGTTTTTT. Residues: CASSEGGLDTGELFF. The genes are TRBV10-1 and TRBJ2-2; either TRBD1 or TRBD2 may fit D (6 bases each). This CDR3 contains 15 residues. The germline gives CDR1 WNHNN, CDR2 SYGVQD (reference sequence). The germline V and J ends were trimmed by 2 bases and 3 bases, with 10 bases remaining between them.